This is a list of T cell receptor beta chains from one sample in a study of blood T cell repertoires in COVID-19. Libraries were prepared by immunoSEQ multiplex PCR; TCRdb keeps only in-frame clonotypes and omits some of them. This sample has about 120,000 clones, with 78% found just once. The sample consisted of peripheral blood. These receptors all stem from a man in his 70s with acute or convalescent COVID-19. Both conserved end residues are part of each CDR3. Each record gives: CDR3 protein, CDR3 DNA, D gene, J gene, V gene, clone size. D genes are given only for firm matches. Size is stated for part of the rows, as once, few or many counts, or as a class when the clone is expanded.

CASSGSTGRPEAFF | TGTGCCAGCAGCGGATCGACAGGGCGGCCTGAAGCTTTCTTT | TRBD1 | TRBJ1-1 | TRBV7-2 | .
CASRSGGSGNTIYF | TGTGCAAGTCGCTCAGGGGGCTCTGGAAACACCATATATTTT | . | TRBJ1-3 | TRBV12-2 | .
CASSPPTLHGEQYF | TGTGCCAGCAGCCCCCCGACACTCCACGGCGAGCAGTACTTC | . | TRBJ2-7 | TRBV5-5 | .
CASSLFRGTEAFF | TGTGCCAGCAGTTTATTTAGGGGGACTGAAGCTTTCTTT | . | TRBJ1-1 | TRBV27 | few
CASSLDRGGYTF | TGCGCCAGCAGCTTGGACAGGGGTGGCTACACCTTC | TRBD1 | TRBJ1-2 | TRBV5-1 | few
CASSVVSGGETQYF | TGTGCCAGCAGCGTAGTATCAGGTGGAGAGACCCAGTACTTC | . | TRBJ2-5 | TRBV9 | .
CASKQGNSPLHF | TGTGCCAGCAAACAGGGGAATTCACCCCTCCACTTT | TRBD1 | TRBJ1-6 | TRBV5-4 | once
CASSPPRGGQETQYF | TGTGCCAGCTCACCACCCAGAGGAGGGCAAGAGACCCAGTACTTC | . | TRBJ2-5 | TRBV18 | .
CASSPRTGLNTEAFF | TGCGCCAGCAGCCCCAGGACAGGATTGAACACTGAAGCTTTCTTT | TRBD1 | TRBJ1-1 | TRBV5-1 | .
CASSQYATGSYNSPLHF | TGTGCCAGCAGCCAATACGCGACAGGGTCCTATAATTCACCCCTCCACTTT | TRBD1 | TRBJ1-6 | TRBV3-1/TRBV3-2 | .
CASSFYRGSNLNEQFF | TGTGCCAGCAGCTTTTACAGGGGATCCAACCTCAATGAGCAGTTCTTC | TRBD1 | TRBJ2-1 | TRBV7-9 | few
CAGRDRVSDNSPLHF | TGTGCCGGCCGGGACAGGGTCTCGGATAATTCACCCCTCCACTTT | TRBD1 | TRBJ1-6 | TRBV19 | .
CASSVAGDRASGNTIYF | TGTGCCAGCAGCGTAGCGGGGGACAGGGCTTCTGGAAACACCATATATTTT | TRBD1 | TRBJ1-3 | TRBV9 | few
CASSVDGVGSGTQYF | TGTGCCAGCAGCGTAGACGGGGTCGGTTCAGGGACCCAGTACTTC | . | TRBJ2-5 | TRBV9 | few
CASSGGQGASTDTQYF | TGTGCCAGCAGTGGGGGGCAGGGGGCTAGCACAGATACGCAGTATTTT | TRBD1 | TRBJ2-3 | TRBV6-1 | .
CASGLNTPGGGSPLHF | TGTGCTAGTGGTTTGAACACGCCAGGGGGTGGTTCACCCCTCCACTTT | TRBD1 | TRBJ1-6 | TRBV12-5 | .
CASSLAASGGVQYF | TGCGCCAGCAGCTTGGCGGCTAGCGGGGGGGTGCAGTACTTC | TRBD2 | TRBJ2-5 | TRBV5-1 | .
CASSLTQLAGGLDEQFF | TGTGCCAGCAGTTTGACCCAACTAGCGGGGGGCCTGGATGAGCAGTTCTTC | TRBD2 | TRBJ2-1 | TRBV27 | once
CASREIAGTVTDTQYF | TGTGCCAGCAGGGAAATAGCGGGGACGGTTACAGATACGCAGTATTTT | TRBD2 | TRBJ2-3 | TRBV27 | .
CASSARLAGGRGGELFF | TGTGCCAGCAGCGCCCGACTAGCGGGGGGGCGGGGCGGGGAGCTGTTTTTT | TRBD2 | TRBJ2-2 | TRBV5-4 | once
CASSLSPGLAGGSYNEQFF | TGTGCCAGCAGTCTATCCCCGGGACTAGCGGGGGGTTCCTACAATGAGCAGTTCTTC | TRBD2 | TRBJ2-1 | TRBV28 | .
CASSARTANTGELFF | TGCGCCAGCAGCGCGAGGACAGCGAACACCGGGGAGCTGTTTTTT | . | TRBJ2-2 | TRBV5-1 | .
CASSYGYRGDTQYF | TGTGCCAGCAGTTACGGCTACAGGGGAGATACGCAGTATTTT | TRBD1 | TRBJ2-3 | TRBV6-2/TRBV6-3 | .
CASRMQGANSPLHF | TGTGCCAGCAGAATGCAGGGGGCGAATTCACCCCTCCACTTT | TRBD1 | TRBJ1-6 | TRBV5-4 | few
CASSSDRTSWGGYTF | TGTGCCAGCAGCTCGGACAGGACTTCTTGGGGGGGCTACACCTTC | TRBD1 | TRBJ1-2 | TRBV7-9 | .
CASSLGLDRGVNTEAFF | TGCGCCAGCAGCTTGGGACTGGACAGGGGGGTGAACACTGAAGCTTTCTTT | TRBD1 | TRBJ1-1 | TRBV5-1 | .
CASSIRDRVGYTF | TGTGCCAGTAGTATCCGGGACAGGGTTGGCTACACCTTC | TRBD1 | TRBJ1-2 | TRBV19 | .
CASPRDRNTEAFF | TGTGCCAGCCCCCGGGACAGGAACACTGAAGCTTTCTTT | TRBD1 | TRBJ1-1 | TRBV12-3/TRBV12-4 | .
CASSLQGPNQPQHF | TGTGCCAGCAGTCTCCAGGGGCCCAATCAGCCCCAGCATTTT | . | TRBJ1-5 | TRBV27 | .
CASSIQTGVPYGYTF | TGTGCCAGTAGTATACAGACAGGGGTTCCCTATGGCTACACCTTC | TRBD1 | TRBJ1-2 | TRBV19 | .
CASSSRGIAGGLGGTDTQYF | TGTGCCAGCAGCTCCCGAGGGATAGCGGGGGGGCTTGGGGGCACAGATACGCAGTATTTT | TRBD2 | TRBJ2-3 | TRBV9 | .
CASSRQGAGNTIYF | TGCGCCAGCAGCCGACAGGGGGCTGGAAACACCATATATTTT | TRBD1 | TRBJ1-3 | TRBV5-1 | .
CASSPSTESNYGYTF | TGTGCCAGCTCACCTTCGACGGAGTCTAACTATGGCTACACCTTC | . | TRBJ1-2 | TRBV18 | .
CASSLTGTGGPFSTDTQYF | TGTGCCAGCAGCTTAACCGGGACAGGGGGCCCCTTTAGCACAGATACGCAGTATTTT | TRBD1 | TRBJ2-3 | TRBV11-3 | .
CASSASGGPNSPLHF | TGTGCCAGCAGTGCCTCAGGGGGACCTAATTCACCCCTCCACTTT | TRBD1 | TRBJ1-6 | TRBV6-1 | .
CASSPGQGGNTIYF | TGTGCCAGCAGCCCCGGACAGGGTGGAAACACCATATATTTT | TRBD1 | TRBJ1-3 | TRBV27 | .
CASGLGRGARTEAFF | TGTGCTAGTGGTTTGGGCCGGGGGGCGCGCACTGAAGCTTTCTTT | . | TRBJ1-1 | TRBV12-5 | .
CASSLTRQGAKGGYTF | TGTGCCAGTAGTCTGACTCGACAGGGGGCCAAGGGTGGCTACACCTTC | TRBD1 | TRBJ1-2 | TRBV19 | .
CASSKEVFCGGLTNQPQHF | TGTGCCAGCAGCAAAGAAGTGTTCTGCGGGGGCCTGACGAATCAGCCCCAGCATTTT | . | TRBJ1-5 | TRBV21-1 | .
CASSTGMYGGGRELFF | TGCGCCAGCAGTACAGGCATGTACGGGGGGGGCAGGGAGCTGTTTTTT | TRBD2 | TRBJ2-2 | TRBV4-3 | .
CASRQGAGSNQPQHF | TGTGCCAGCAGACAGGGGGCGGGCAGCAATCAGCCCCAGCATTTT | TRBD1 | TRBJ1-5 | TRBV6-5 | .
CATSRDLTSGGPTDTQYF | TGTGCCACCAGCAGAGATTTGACTAGCGGGGGGCCCACAGATACGCAGTATTTT | TRBD2 | TRBJ2-3 | TRBV15 | .
CASSDRTPSDTEAFF | TGTGCCAGCAGTGACAGGACTCCTTCGGACACTGAAGCTTTCTTT | . | TRBJ1-1 | TRBV6-1 | .
CASSPRRGAGETQYF | TGTGCCAGCAGCCCCAGGCGGGGGGCGGGGGAGACCCAGTACTTC | TRBD2 | TRBJ2-5 | TRBV5-6 | .
CASRMGLAGYNEQFF | TGTGCCAGCAGGATGGGACTAGCGGGGTACAATGAGCAGTTCTTC | TRBD2 | TRBJ2-1 | TRBV6-5 | .